A selection of T cell receptor beta chains follows, all from one sample in a study of cytomegalovirus exposure and HLA in healthy donors. The protocol was immunoSEQ multiplex PCR, while the TCRdb copy is restricted to in-frame clones and leaves out a portion. The data show 95,000 or so clones, with around 81% seen just once and roughly 4% held by the top ten. Sample: PBMCs. The source is a woman in her 70s in good health and CMV-seropositive. Both conserved end residues are part of each CDR3. A D gene is named only where the DNA matches it firmly. Rows may omit the clone size; those that give it use once, few, many or a size class.

>TRBV5-1|TRBJ1-4|few|TRBD1
TGCGCCAGCAGCTCGGGACAGGGAGGTTCTCGGGAAAAACTGTTTTTT
CASSSGQGGSREKLFF
>TRBV9|TRBJ2-5|NA|TRBD2
TGTGCCAGCAGCGGGGGGACTAGTCGTGAAGAGACCCAGTACTTC
CASSGGTSREETQYF
>TRBV5-6|TRBJ2-3|NA|NA
TGTGCCAGCAGCTTCCGGGGGATTAGCACAGATACGCAGTATTTT
CASSFRGISTDTQYF
>TRBV30|TRBJ1-2|NA|NA
TGTGCCTGGAGTGACAGGAGCTATGGCTACACCTTC
CAWSDRSYGYTF
>TRBV5-1|TRBJ2-3|NA|TRBD2
TGCGCCAGCAGCTTGGCCCCTTCAGCGGGAGGTTCAGATACGCAGTATTTT
CASSLAPSAGGSDTQYF
>TRBV4-1|TRBJ2-5|NA|TRBD1
TGCGCCAGCAGCCAGACAGGGGGCGGACCCATAGGGACCCAGTACTTC
CASSQTGGGPIGTQYF
>TRBV28|TRBJ2-3|NA|TRBD2
TGTGCCAGCAGTTCCCGAGGTAGCGGGAGGCCAGATACGCAGTATTTT
CASSSRGSGRPDTQYF
>TRBV7-3|TRBJ1-1|few|NA
TGTGCCAGCAGCTTATTAGGGGGGAACACTGAAGCTTTCTTT
CASSLLGGNTEAFF
>TRBV2|TRBJ2-3|NA|TRBD2
TGTGCCAGCAGGACTAGCGGGAAAGATACGCAGTATTTT
CASRTSGKDTQYF
>TRBV7-8|TRBJ1-3|NA|TRBD1
TGTGCCAGCCGGGACAGCTTAGGAAACACCATATATTTT
CASRDSLGNTIYF
>TRBV9|TRBJ1-5|NA|TRBD1
TGTGCCAGCAGCGTAGGACAGGGGAACAATCAGCCCCAGCATTTT
CASSVGQGNNQPQHF
>TRBV7-9|TRBJ1-3|NA|NA
TGTGCCAGCAGCCCCTGGACAGGAAACACCATATATTTT
CASSPWTGNTIYF
>TRBV2|TRBJ2-2|NA|TRBD2
TGTGCCAGCAGTGAATTCCTCGTTAGCGGGAGGGCCGGGGGTCTAACCGGGGAGCTGTTTTTT
CASSEFLVSGRAGGLTGELFF
>TRBV5-4|TRBJ1-1|NA|NA
TGTGCCAGCAGCTTGGAATTGAGCCCTTATGAAGCTTTCTTT
CASSLELSPYEAFF
>TRBV11-2|TRBJ2-2|NA|NA
TGTGCCAGCAGCTTAGACCTAGCCCGGGAGCTGTTTTTT
CASSLDLARELFF
>TRBV29-1|TRBJ1-1|few|NA
TGCAGCGCCCAAGTGGGGCCGGGCACTGAAGCTTTCTTT
CSAQVGPGTEAFF
>TRBV6-5|TRBJ2-7|few|TRBD2
TGTGCCAGCAGTTCCCTAATAGCGGGAGGCCTCTACGAGCAGTACTTC
CASSSLIAGGLYEQYF
>TRBV7-8|TRBJ2-7|few|NA
TGTGCCAGCAGCCGAATATGGGACTCGGCGGGCTACGAGCAGTACTTC
CASSRIWDSAGYEQYF
>TRBV5-1|TRBJ1-1|NA|TRBD1
TGCGCCAGCACCTTAGGACAGGGTGGTCTTTTCTCTGAAGCTTTCTTT
CASTLGQGGLFSEAFF
>TRBV19|TRBJ2-7|NA|TRBD1
TGTGCCAGTAGTATATCGGGACAGGGTTTCTACGAGCAGTACTTC
CASSISGQGFYEQYF
>TRBV30|TRBJ1-5|NA|TRBD1
TGTGCCTGGAGTTCGACAGGGGGAAGCAATCAGCCCCAGCATTTT
CAWSSTGGSNQPQHF
>TRBV11-2|TRBJ2-7|NA|NA
TGTGCCAGCAGCTTACGGCGGGCCGACTACGAGCAGTACTTC
CASSLRRADYEQYF
>TRBV28|TRBJ2-3|NA|TRBD2
TGTGCCAGTTTGACTAGCGGCGGGACCCTTACGCAGTATTTT
CASLTSGGTLTQYF
>TRBV2|TRBJ1-2|NA|TRBD1
TGTGCCAGCAGCCCTGGGACAGGCTCTGGCTACACCTTC
CASSPGTGSGYTF
>TRBV10-2|TRBJ1-1|NA|TRBD1
TGCGCCAGCAGTGAGGCGGACAGGGGAAACACTGAAGCTTTCTTT
CASSEADRGNTEAFF
>TRBV2|TRBJ1-2|NA|TRBD1
TGTGCCAGCAGTGAGGACAGGGCCGCGGGCTACACCTTC
CASSEDRAAGYTF
>TRBV27|TRBJ2-7|NA|TRBD2
TGTGCCAGCAGTTTTCGGGTTAGCGGGAGGTACGAGCAGTACTTC
CASSFRVSGRYEQYF
>TRBV7-6|TRBJ2-7|NA|TRBD1
TGTGCCAGCAGCTCACCGACAGGGAGTAACGAGCAGTACTTC
CASSSPTGSNEQYF
>TRBV7-9|TRBJ2-5|NA|TRBD2
TGTGCCAGCAGTCACCCCTACCGGGAGGGCCGGGAGACCCAGTACTTC
CASSHPYREGRETQYF
>TRBV6-5|TRBJ1-5|NA|NA
TGTGCCAGCAGCCCGGACAGTCCGCGTCAGCCCCAGCATTTT
CASSPDSPRQPQHF
>TRBV2|TRBJ2-7|NA|TRBD2
TGTGCCAGCAGCAGGAATAGCGGGAGAGGTTCCGAGCAGTACTTC
CASSRNSGRGSEQYF
>TRBV5-3|TRBJ2-7|NA|TRBD1
TGTGCCAGAAGCCCCGAGCCCAGGGGGTCAGCGGTCGAGCAGTACTTC
CARSPEPRGSAVEQYF
>TRBV7-2|TRBJ1-1|NA|NA
TGTGCCAGCAGCATCTCATCCGGGGGTCGGGCTGAAGCTTTCTTT
CASSISSGGRAEAFF
>TRBV5-1|TRBJ2-1|NA|NA
TGCGCCAGCAGCTTGGGTAGCTTGCGGAGAGGCGGGAATGAGCAGTTCTTC
CASSLGSLRRGGNEQFF
>TRBV5-6|TRBJ2-7|NA|TRBD2
TGTGCCAGCAGCGTCGGGACTAGCGGGAGATACGAGCAGTACTTC
CASSVGTSGRYEQYF
>TRBV7-2|TRBJ2-2|NA|TRBD1
TGTGCCAGCACCAAAGACAGGGGACGCACCGGGGAGCTGTTTTTT
CASTKDRGRTGELFF
>TRBV4-3|TRBJ1-2|NA|NA
TGCGCCAGCAGCCAAGTGGGAGGGGAGTTCTACACCTTC
CASSQVGGEFYTF
>TRBV7-8|TRBJ2-7|NA|NA
TGTGCCAGCAGCCCAGCCGTGGGCTACGAGCAGTACTTC
CASSPAVGYEQYF
>TRBV10-3|TRBJ2-5|NA|TRBD2
TGTGCCATCAGTGAGGGGACTAGCGGAATTCAAGAGACCCAGTACTTC
CAISEGTSGIQETQYF
>TRBV2|TRBJ1-5|NA|NA
TGTGCCAGCAGTGAAGCGCGGGGGAAGTATCAGCCCCAGCATTTT
CASSEARGKYQPQHF
>TRBV7-2|TRBJ2-2|NA|TRBD2
TGTGCCAGCAGCTCGGGACTAGGGTACGGCGGGGAGCTGTTTTTT
CASSSGLGYGGELFF
>TRBV6-5|TRBJ1-6|NA|TRBD1
TGTGCCAGCACCCCCGGGACAGGGATTTCACCCCTCCACTTT
CASTPGTGISPLHF
>TRBV5-1|TRBJ2-2|NA|TRBD2
TGCGCCAGCAGCTTTAGGGGTAGCGGGAGACCCGGGGAGCTGTTTTTT
CASSFRGSGRPGELFF
>TRBV10-1|TRBJ2-2|NA|NA
TGCGCCAGCAGTTTTTTGTCAGGCACCGGGGAGCTGTTTTTT
CASSFLSGTGELFF
>TRBV5-6|TRBJ1-1|NA|NA
TGTGCCAGCACCCGGCGGGCGGCCAACACTGAAGCTTTCTTT
CASTRRAANTEAFF
>TRBV28|TRBJ1-6|NA|TRBD1
TGTGCCAGCAGACTAGGACAGGGAAGCGATTCACCCCTCCACTTT
CASRLGQGSDSPLHF
>TRBV5-4|TRBJ2-5|once|TRBD2
TGTGCCAGCAGCGTTGGGACTAGCGGGCGCCAAGAGACCCAGTACTTC
CASSVGTSGRQETQYF
>TRBV6-1|TRBJ2-5|NA|TRBD1
TGTGCCAGCAGTGAGGGGGACAGGGTCCTCCGGGAGACCCAGTACTTC
CASSEGDRVLRETQYF